The 25 T cell receptor beta chains reported below all come from one sample, sequenced in a study of radiation and T cells in renal cell carcinoma. The method was immunoSEQ multiplex PCR; TCRdb's version includes in-frame clones alone and lacks a portion of them. The sample lists some 76,000 clones, 82% occurring once. Time point denoted: blood 2 weeks post-SBRT. Treatment reported: 15 Gy SBRT to primary tumor, nephrectomy 4 weeks later. Source: blood, taken from a patient whose treatment included radiotherapy and nephrectomy. These receptors all come from a man in his 60s with renal cell carcinoma.

The chain links TRBV9 to TRBJ2-7, with D perhaps TRBD1 (6 bases). Germline V gene sequence: CDR1 SGDLS, CDR2 YYNGEE. CDR3 length: 15 amino acids. V was shortened by 3 bases and J by 3 bases, with 16 bases between the two germline ends. The CDR3 loop reads CASSATGSSGYEQYF. CDR3 coding DNA: TGTGCCAGCAGCGCTACAGGGAGTTCAGGCTACGAGCAGTACTTC. Full variable domain (rest looked up from reference TRBV9 and TRBJ2-7): DSGVTQTPKHLITATGQRVTLRCSPRSGDLSVYWYQQSLDQGLQFLIQYYNGEERAKGNILERFSAQQFPDLHSELNLSSLELGDSALYFCASSATGSSGYEQYFGPGTRLTVT.

The chain couples TRBV14 to TRBJ2-7; no reliable D call. CDR1 and CDR2 from the germline V gene are SGHDN and FVKESK. CDR3 size: 14 residues. The V gene lost 2 bases and the J gene lost 2 bases, with 10 bases spanning the gap. CDR3 in amino acids: CASSQLIGPYEQYF. DNA for the CDR3: TGTGCCAGCAGCCAATTGATTGGACCCTACGAGCAGTACTTC. The full variable domain, rest sourced from reference TRBV14 and TRBJ2-7, is EAGVTQFPSHSVIEKGQTVTLRCDPISGHDNLYWYRRVMGKEIKFLLHFVKESKQDESGMPNNRFLAERTGGTYSTLKVQPAELEDSGVYFCASSQLIGPYEQYFGPGTRLTVT.

The chain employs TRBV6-5 and TRBJ2-3; D uncertain. The germline V gene has CDR1 MNHEY and CDR2 SVGAGI. V was cut by 0 bases and J by 4 bases, with 11 bases left in between. The CDR3 is made up of 15 amino acids. CDR3 nucleotides: TGTGCCAGCAGTTACTCGAAATCGCCACCAGATACGCAGTATTTT. Translating it yields CASSYSKSPPDTQYF.

V usage is TRBV2 and J usage is TRBJ1-1; D is perhaps TRBD1 (6 bases). Trimming left V 7 bases short and J 0 bases short, with 12 bases between. Per the germline V gene, CDR1 is SNHLY and CDR2 is FYNNEI. There are 14 residues in the CDR3. The CDR3 DNA reads TGTGCCAGCAACATGGACAGAATGAACACTGAAGCTTTCTTT. This sequence encodes CASNMDRMNTEAFF.

The chain uses TRBV29-1 and TRBJ2-5; D gene ambiguous. The assigned J gene may be wrong: the sequence end matches TRBJ2-7 better. The CDR3 runs to 11 residues. CDR1 is SQVTM, CDR2 ANQGSEA, per germline. This CDR3 reads CSVQSVGEQYF. The CDR3 DNA reads as TGCAGCGTTCAGTCGGTAGGCGAGCAGTACTTC.

This clone was counted once. This chain links TRBV15 with TRBJ2-5, with 8 bases matching TRBD1. In germline, CDR1 is LNHNV, CDR2 YYDKDF (reference sequence). The CDR3 spans 14 residues. V lost 4 bases, J lost 2 bases, and 3 bases stayed unmatched. The CDR3 nucleotides read TGTGCCACCAGCACGCGGGACAGGCAAGAGACCCAGTACTTC. Protein product: CATSTRDRQETQYF.

The CDR3 loop reads CASSPRDRGSQFF. Here the CDR3 DNA reads TGTGCCAGCTCACCGCGGGACAGGGGGTCGCAGTTCTTC. J is TRBJ2-1 and V is TRBV18; 11 bases match TRBD1. V lost 3 bases to trimming and J lost 12 bases; unmatched junction nucleotides: 4. The CDR3 has 13 residues. Germline V lookup: CDR1 KGHSH, CDR2 LQKENI.

V and J are TRBV7-8 and TRBJ2-3, with D perhaps matching TRBD2 (6 bases). Germline assignment: CDR1 SGHVS and CDR2 FQNEAQ. This CDR3 region has 14 residues. V lost 0 bases, J lost 6 bases, and 10 bases lay in between. CDR3 protein: CASSLARLADTQYF. The CDR3 DNA is TGTGCCAGCAGCTTAGCGAGGCTAGCGGATACGCAGTATTTT.

The rearrangement uses TRBV19 and TRBJ2-1, with 7 bases matching TRBD2. V gave up 3 bases and J gave up 7 bases; unmatched junction bases: 12. Germline V lookup: CDR1 LNHDA, CDR2 SQIVND (reference sequence). CDR3 length equals 16 residues. CDR3 amino acids: CASSMAMGGRWNEQFF. The CDR3 DNA sequence: TGTGCCAGTAGTATGGCGATGGGCGGGAGATGGAATGAGCAGTTCTTC.

The V gene is TRBV15, the J gene TRBJ2-7; no definite D call. The CDR3 has 14 amino acids. The germline CDR1 and CDR2 sequences are LNHNV and YYDKDF (reference sequence). V shed 8 bases and J shed 3 bases, with 17 bases lying between them. This CDR3 reads CATRSSSQSYEQYF. The DNA of the CDR3 is TGTGCCACCCGATCGAGTAGTCAGAGCTACGAGCAGTACTTC.

This clone showed up just a few times. This chain joins TRBV6-6 and TRBJ1-1, with TRBD1 identical over 8 bases. Per germline, CDR1 MNHNY and CDR2 SVGAGI (reference sequence). The CDR3 spans 15 residues. With V trimmed by 4 bases and J by 1 base, 5 bases remained unmatched. CDR3 nucleotide sequence: TGTGCCAGCAGTTCCAACGACAGGGGGAACACTGAAGCTTTCTTT. Its protein is CASSSNDRGNTEAFF.

The chain uses TRBV18 and TRBJ1-2; D might be TRBD1 (5 bases). CDR1 and CDR2 (germline): KGHSH, LQKENI. CDR3 length equals 15 residues. Trimming removed 3 bases at V and 2 bases at J, with 13 bases between. CDR3 coding DNA: TGTGCCAGCTCACCGTCTGTGGGGCGGAACTATGGCTACACCTTC. Protein: CASSPSVGRNYGYTF.

CDR3 region: CASSFSLIRNNEQFF. The CDR3 coding sequence is TGTGCCAGCAGTTTCTCTCTCATCAGGAACAATGAGCAGTTCTTC. The J gene is TRBJ2-1, the V gene TRBV28; no definite D call. CDR1 and CDR2 (germline): MDHEN, SYDVKM. V shed 3 bases and J shed 5 bases, with 14 bases lying between them. CDR3 length: 15 amino acids.

Only one count was recorded for this clone. The genes are TRBV7-2 and TRBJ2-1, with D perhaps TRBD1 or TRBD2 (6 bases each). V shed 5 bases and J shed 2 bases, with 13 bases lying between them. Germline CDR1 and CDR2: SGHTA and FQGNSA. The CDR3 covers 15 residues. This CDR3 is CASSEQGGPYNEQFF. CDR3 coding DNA: TGTGCCAGCAGCGAACAGGGAGGACCCTACAATGAGCAGTTCTTC. Using reference TRBV7-2 and TRBJ2-1 for the parts outside the CDR3, the full variable domain is GAGVSQSPSNKVTEKGKDVELRCDPISGHTALYWYRQSLGQGLEFLIYFQGNSAPDKSGLPSDRFSAERTGGSVSTLTIQRTQQEDSAVYLCASSEQGGPYNEQFFGPGTRLTVL.

The chain combines TRBV19 with TRBJ2-3; 7 bases map to TRBD1. CDR1 LNHDA and CDR2 SQIVND come from the germline V gene (reference sequence). CDR3 length: 14 residues. The V gene end was trimmed by 7 bases and the J gene end by 1 base; junction bases not matched to a gene: 5. Here the CDR3 reads CASKDRARTDTQYF. For the CDR3, the DNA is TGTGCCAGTAAAGACAGGGCACGCACAGATACGCAGTATTTT. Using reference TRBV19 and TRBJ2-3 for the parts outside the CDR3, the full variable domain is DGGITQSPKYLFRKEGQNVTLSCEQNLNHDAMYWYRQDPGQGLRLIYYSQIVNDFQKGDIAEGYSVSREKKESFPLTVTSAQKNPTAFYLCASKDRARTDTQYFGPGTRLTVL.

This clone was counted between two and nine times. This rearrangement joins TRBV27 to TRBJ1-5; D unclear. V was clipped by 6 bases and J by 5 bases, with 11 bases between them. The germline CDR1 and CDR2 sequences are MNHEY and SMNVEV (reference sequence). The CDR3 sequence is 13 residues long. The CDR3 DNA is TGTGCCAGCAGGCCAGGAGGGCATCAGCCCCAGCATTTT. This encodes CASRPGGHQPQHF.

The chain combines TRBV27 with TRBJ1-1; D remains unclear. V lost 6 bases and J 0 bases, leaving 8 bases between the germline ends. This CDR3 comprises 13 residues. Germline V gene lookup returns CDR1 MNHEY and CDR2 SMNVEV (reference sequence). The CDR3 reads CASRQVMNTEAFF. The DNA for the CDR3 is TGTGCCAGCAGGCAGGTCATGAACACTGAAGCTTTCTTT.

This clone has just one count. The rearrangement links TRBV28 to TRBJ2-3; TRBD1 agrees at 10 bases. The V segment lost 6 bases and the J segment 4 bases; nucleotides outside the gene matches: 7. CDR1 and CDR2 from the germline V gene are MDHEN and SYDVKM. The CDR3 covers 15 residues. CDR3 bases: TGTGCCAGCAGAGGACAGGGGGGTCAAGCAGATACGCAGTATTTT. Amino acid sequence: CASRGQGGQADTQYF. Full variable domain (missing parts from reference TRBV28 and TRBJ2-3): DVKVTQSSRYLVKRTGEKVFLECVQDMDHENMFWYRQDPGLGLRLIYFSYDVKMKEKGDIPEGYSVSREKKERFSLILESASTNQTSMYLCASRGQGGQADTQYFGPGTRLTVL.

This clone has only one observation. The rearrangement uses TRBV7-9 and TRBJ2-7; D unresolved. The CDR3 loop spans 15 amino acids. V was clipped by 4 bases and J by 5 bases, with 18 bases between them. Germline values: CDR1 SEHNR, CDR2 FQNEAQ (reference sequence). The DNA for the CDR3 is TGTGCCAGCAGCTCCTCGAACTGGGCAGGCAACGAGCAGTACTTC. As protein: CASSSSNWAGNEQYF.

This clone was observed a few times. The gene calls are TRBV27 and TRBJ1-1; the match to TRBD1 covers 7 bases. The germline V gene encodes CDR1 MNHEY and CDR2 SMNVEV (reference sequence). Losses at the gene ends were 8 bases for V and 0 bases for J; bases not matched to a gene: 9. There are 15 residues in the CDR3. CDR3 amino acids: CASAHGGQLNTEAFF. Here the CDR3 DNA reads TGTGCCAGCGCCCACGGGGGACAGCTGAACACTGAAGCTTTCTTT.

The chain links TRBV28 to TRBJ2-1; TRBD2 might be the D (6 bases). The V gene lost 5 bases and the J gene lost 1 base, with 18 bases spanning the gap. This CDR3 contains 17 residues. The germline V gene has CDR1 MDHEN and CDR2 SYDVKM. CDR3 amino acids: CASSQTRKAESYNEQFF. The CDR3, as DNA: TGTGCCAGCAGTCAGACTAGGAAGGCTGAGTCCTACAATGAGCAGTTCTTC. Looking up the rest from reference TRBV28 and TRBJ2-1 gives the full variable domain: DVKVTQSSRYLVKRTGEKVFLECVQDMDHENMFWYRQDPGLGLRLIYFSYDVKMKEKGDIPEGYSVSREKKERFSLILESASTNQTSMYLCASSQTRKAESYNEQFFGPGTRLTVL.

This clone occurred once. The rearrangement uses TRBV6-5 and TRBJ2-1; D is possibly TRBD2 (5 bases). This CDR3 is built from 12 residues. Germline V gives CDR1 MNHEY, CDR2 SVGAGI. Trimming cost V 8 bases and J 9 bases, with 14 bases left between them. CDR3 in DNA: TGTGCCAGCCGTACGAGGGCCCTTGAGCAGTTCTTC. Protein sequence: CASRTRALEQFF.

This sequence joins TRBV5-1 and TRBJ2-3; D is uncertain. Trimming stripped 1 base from V and 1 base from J, with 7 bases between. The germline V gene has CDR1 SGHRS and CDR2 YFSETQ. The CDR3 is 14 residues long. The CDR3 DNA reads TGCGCCAGCAGCTTGCAGCCGGGCACAGATACGCAGTATTTT. This codes for CASSLQPGTDTQYF.

The gene calls are TRBV15 and TRBJ1-5; the match to TRBD1 covers 9 bases. The CDR3 spans 15 residues. Germline lookup yields CDR1 LNHNV and CDR2 YYDKDF (reference sequence). J lost 5 bases, V lost 3 bases, and 5 bases had no gene match. DNA for the CDR3: TGTGCCACCAGCAGGACACAGGGGGCATATCAGCCCCAGCATTTT. Its protein is CATSRTQGAYQPQHF.

The rearrangement joins TRBV11-2 to TRBJ2-7, with 10 positions matching TRBD2. CDR1 is SGHAT and CDR2 is FQNNGV in the germline V gene. With V trimmed by 5 bases and J by 1 base, 5 bases remained unmatched. This CDR3 comprises 15 residues. DNA for the CDR3: TGTGCCAGCAGCCAGATAGCGGGAGGTTCCTACGAGCAGTACTTC. Translated: CASSQIAGGSYEQYF.